Sequencing of this TCR beta chain was carried out in a study of vaccination and CD4 T cells after COVID-19. Across the study: The peptides that stimulated the cells were overlapping spike peptides from SARS-CoV-2, HCoV-NL63, HCoV-OC43 and HCoV-229E.

Oncomine TCR Beta short-read sequencing was applied to DNA from cultured CD4+ T cells. TCRdb processed the PCR reads anew with MiXCR; each CDR3 protein has one entry. The data show 7,500 to 10,000 distinct CDR3 sequences, with 45% seen just once and approximately 11% held by the top ten. This clonotype is large within its sample. Its antigen remains unidentified. This sample's treatment: approximately nine-day PBMC culture with coronavirus spike peptide pools or control peptides (ViraFEST assay). One should note that the unexposed donor's CD4+ T cells were collected before the COVID-19 pandemic (2011-2018). PBMCs were cultured at two million per well with 8 to 10 IU/ml IL-2 and around 10 ug/ml peptide pools. It was on days 3 and 7 that half the medium was replaced with fresh IL-2 medium. Trimming took 1 base from V and 0 from J, leaving 10 bases between them. The CDR3 loop spans 15 amino acids. Germline CDR1 is DFQATT and CDR2 is SNEGSKA (reference sequence).

The chain carries TRBV20-1 and TRBJ1-5; D is uncertain. Material for sequencing was CD4+ T cells from blood, cultured in vitro. The TCR sequence derives from a human donor in good health. The CDR3 nucleotides are TGCAGTGCTAGAGTGGCAGAAGATAGCAATCAGCCCCAGCATTTT. This codes for CSARVAEDSNQPQHF.